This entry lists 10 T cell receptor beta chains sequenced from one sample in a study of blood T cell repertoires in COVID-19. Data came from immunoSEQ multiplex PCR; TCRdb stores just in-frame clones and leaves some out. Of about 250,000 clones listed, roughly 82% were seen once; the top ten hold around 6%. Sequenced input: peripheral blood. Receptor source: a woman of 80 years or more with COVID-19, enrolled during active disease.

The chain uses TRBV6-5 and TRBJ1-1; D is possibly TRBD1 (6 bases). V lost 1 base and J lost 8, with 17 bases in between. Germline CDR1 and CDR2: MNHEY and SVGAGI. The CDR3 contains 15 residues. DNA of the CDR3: TGTGCCAGCAGTTACTGGGGAATGGTTGGGGGCGAAGCTTTCTTT. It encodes CASSYWGMVGGEAFF.

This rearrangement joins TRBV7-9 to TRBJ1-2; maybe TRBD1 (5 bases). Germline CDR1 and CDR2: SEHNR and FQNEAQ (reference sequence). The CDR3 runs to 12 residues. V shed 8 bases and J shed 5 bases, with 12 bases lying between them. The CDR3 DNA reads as TGTGCCAGCGGCCAGGGAGGGTATGGCTACACCTTC. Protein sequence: CASGQGGYGYTF.

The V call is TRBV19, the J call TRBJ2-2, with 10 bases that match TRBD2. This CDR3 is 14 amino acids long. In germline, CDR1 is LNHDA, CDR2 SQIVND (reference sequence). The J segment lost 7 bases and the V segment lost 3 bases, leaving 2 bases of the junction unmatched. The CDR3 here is CASSITSGVGELFF. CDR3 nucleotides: TGTGCCAGTAGTATCACTAGCGGGGTCGGGGAGCTGTTTTTT.

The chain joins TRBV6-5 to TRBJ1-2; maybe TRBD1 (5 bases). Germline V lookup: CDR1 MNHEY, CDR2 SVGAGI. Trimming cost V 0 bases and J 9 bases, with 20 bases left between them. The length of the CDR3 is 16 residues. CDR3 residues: CASSYSAVDTGMRYTF. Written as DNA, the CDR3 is TGTGCCAGCAGTTACTCTGCCGTGGACACTGGAATGCGCTACACCTTC.

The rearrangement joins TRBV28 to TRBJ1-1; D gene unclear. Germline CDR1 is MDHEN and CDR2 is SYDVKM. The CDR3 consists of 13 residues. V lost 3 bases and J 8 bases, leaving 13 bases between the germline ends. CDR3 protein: CASSLTTAYEAFF. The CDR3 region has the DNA TGTGCCAGCAGTTTGACAACAGCCTACGAAGCTTTCTTT.

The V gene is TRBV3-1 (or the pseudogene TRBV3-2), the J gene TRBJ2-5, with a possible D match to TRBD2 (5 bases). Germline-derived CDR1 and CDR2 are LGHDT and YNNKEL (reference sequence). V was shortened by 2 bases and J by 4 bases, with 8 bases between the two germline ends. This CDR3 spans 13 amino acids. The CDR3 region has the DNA TGTGCCAGCAGCCAACGGGGTACAGAGACCCAGTACTTC. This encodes CASSQRGTETQYF.

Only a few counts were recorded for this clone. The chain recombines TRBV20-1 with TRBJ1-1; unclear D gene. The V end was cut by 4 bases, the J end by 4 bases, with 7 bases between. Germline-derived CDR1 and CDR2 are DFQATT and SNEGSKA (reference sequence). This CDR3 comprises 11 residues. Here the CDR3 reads CSATRSTEAFF. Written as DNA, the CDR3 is TGCAGTGCTACTAGGAGCACTGAAGCTTTCTTT.

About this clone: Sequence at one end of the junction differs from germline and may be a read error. The CDR3 coding sequence is TGTGCCAGCAGCTTACTAGGGGGGGCCGTGAATCTCTTT. Its protein is CASSLLGGAVNLF. The rearrangement joins TRBV5-4 to TRBJ1-1; a possible D gene is TRBD1 (6 bases). CDR3 length: 13 amino acids. Germline CDR1 is SGHNT and CDR2 is YYREEE (reference sequence). Combining the CDR3 with reference TRBV5-4 and TRBJ1-1 gives the whole variable domain ETGVTQSPTHLIKTRGQQVTLRCSSQSGHNTVSWYQQALGQGPQFIFQYYREEENGRGNFPPRFSGLQFPNYSSELNVNALELDDSALYLCASSLLGGAVNLFGQGTRLTVV.

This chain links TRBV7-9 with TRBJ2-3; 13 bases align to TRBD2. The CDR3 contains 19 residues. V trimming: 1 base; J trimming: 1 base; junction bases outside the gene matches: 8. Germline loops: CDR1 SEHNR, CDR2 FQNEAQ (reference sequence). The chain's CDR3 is CASSLGTSGGHRGTDTQYF. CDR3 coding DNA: TGTGCCAGCAGCTTAGGGACTAGCGGGGGCCACCGGGGCACAGATACGCAGTATTTT.

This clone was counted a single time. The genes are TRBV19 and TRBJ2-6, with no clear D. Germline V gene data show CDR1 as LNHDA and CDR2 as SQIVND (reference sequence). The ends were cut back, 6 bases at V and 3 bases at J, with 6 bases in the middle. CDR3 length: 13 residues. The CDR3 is CASRPGGANVLTF. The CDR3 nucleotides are TGTGCCAGTAGGCCCGGTGGGGCCAACGTCCTGACTTTC.